The 10 T cell receptor beta chains below were found in one sample sequenced in a study of early T cells in non-severe SARS-CoV-2 infection. TCRdb re-called the 5' RACE reads with MiXCR, one entry per CDR3 protein. This sample yields about 35,000 distinct CDR3 sequences, of which approximately 6% are seen a single time; 7% to 8.5% belongs to the top ten. Sequences were obtained from whole blood. The receptors here all came from an adult who was a healthcare worker with PCR-confirmed SARS-CoV-2 infection or an uninfected control (not recorded which).

This clonotype was seen many times. The rearrangement joins TRBV7-9 to TRBJ2-3; the D gene is possibly TRBD2 (5 bases). V shed 7 bases and J shed 2 bases, with 22 bases lying between them. There are 17 residues in the CDR3. Germline values: CDR1 SEHNR, CDR2 FQNEAQ (reference sequence). The CDR3 loop reads CASIDFPRLAHTDTQYF. The CDR3, as DNA: TGTGCCAGCATCGACTTCCCAAGGCTAGCCCACACAGATACGCAGTATTTT.

This clonotype is labeled medium-sized (0.01 to 0.1%). V and J are TRBV7-2 and TRBJ2-1; 12 nucleotides agree with TRBD1. CDR1 is SGHTA and CDR2 is FQGNSA in the germline V gene. The CDR3 is 20 amino acids. V lost 4 bases, J lost 0 bases, and 13 bases stayed unmatched. The CDR3 DNA follows: TGTGCCAGCAGCTCTCCCGGGACAGGGGGCGGGTTCAGCTCCTACAATGAGCAGTTCTTC. It specifies CASSSPGTGGGFSSYNEQFF.

This clonotype was found many times. The chain uses TRBV6-5 and TRBJ2-7; 10 bases fit TRBD1. V lost 8 bases to trimming and J lost 3 bases; unmatched junction nucleotides: 10. Per the germline V gene, CDR1 is MNHEY and CDR2 is SVGAGI. The CDR3 extends over 15 amino acids. DNA of the CDR3: TGTGCCAGCGGTCGGACAGGGGGTAAGATCTACGAGCAGTACTTC. Translating it yields CASGRTGGKIYEQYF.

This clonotype was counted many times. The V and J genes are TRBV11-2 and TRBJ2-1, with D perhaps TRBD1 (5 bases). V was trimmed by 5 bases and J by 4 bases, leaving 12 bases between them. The CDR3 is 14 amino acids. The germline V gene has CDR1 SGHAT and CDR2 FQNNGV. CDR3 bases: TGTGCCAGCAGCCCTCAGGGCCTTTACAATGAGCAGTTCTTC. It specifies CASSPQGLYNEQFF.

This clonotype was seen at least ten times. The chain employs TRBV7-9 and TRBJ2-3; 9 bases are a match to TRBD2. This CDR3 is built from 15 residues. The V segment lost 6 bases and the J segment 3 bases; nucleotides outside the gene matches: 7. Per the germline V gene, CDR1 is SEHNR and CDR2 is FQNEAQ (reference sequence). The CDR3 here is CASRPAGGRTDTQYF. CDR3 nucleotide sequence: TGTGCCAGCAGGCCAGCGGGGGGAAGGACAGATACGCAGTATTTT.

This clonotype appeared many times. The V call is TRBV27, the J call TRBJ2-3; unclear D gene. Germline CDR1 and CDR2: MNHEY and SMNVEV (reference sequence). Trimming left V 2 bases short and J 1 base short, with 10 bases between. The CDR3 has 15 residues. The CDR3 coding sequence is TGTGCCAGCAGTTTACGAGATTTAGGCACAGATACGCAGTATTTT. This codes for CASSLRDLGTDTQYF.

Ten or more counts support this clonotype. V usage is TRBV18 and J usage is TRBJ2-7; a possible D gene is TRBD2 (5 bases). V shed 6 bases and J shed 2 bases, with 14 bases lying between them. This CDR3 region has 14 residues. The V gene's germline CDR1 is KGHSH and CDR2 LQKENI. CDR3 region: CASSLGRGAYEQYF. CDR3 in DNA: TGTGCCAGCTCTCTAGGCCGGGGAGCCTACGAGCAGTACTTC.

In its sample, this clonotype was seen a few times. The J gene is TRBJ2-5, the V gene TRBV5-1; 8 bases agree with TRBD1. V lost 0 bases and J lost 0; bases outside the gene matches: 1. Germline assignment: CDR1 SGHRS and CDR2 YFSETQ. This CDR3 spans 15 amino acids. As DNA, the CDR3 is TGCGCCAGCAGCTTGGGACAGGGGTACCAAGAGACCCAGTACTTC. Its translation: CASSLGQGYQETQYF.

In its sample, this clonotype was seen many times. This rearrangement joins TRBV5-1 to TRBJ2-1, with a possible D match to TRBD2 (6 bases). This CDR3 has 14 residues. From germline, CDR1 is SGHRS and CDR2 YFSETQ. V was trimmed by 6 bases and J by 4 bases, leaving 14 bases between them. CDR3 nucleotide sequence: TGCGCCAGCACCACCACGGGACTTTACAATGAGCAGTTCTTC. This gives the protein CASTTTGLYNEQFF. The full variable domain, rest sourced from reference TRBV5-1 and TRBJ2-1, is KAGVTQTPRYLIKTRGQQVTLSCSPISGHRSVSWYQQTPGQGLQFLFEYFSETQRNKGNFPGRFSGRQFSNSRSEMNVSTLELGDSALYLCASTTTGLYNEQFFGPGTRLTVL.

This clonotype was recorded many times. The chain uses TRBV25-1 and TRBJ2-7, with D perhaps matching TRBD1 (5 bases). The germline CDR1 and CDR2 sequences are MGHDK and SYGVNS. This CDR3 comprises 11 residues. V lost 8 bases and J lost 5, with 10 bases in between. CDR3 DNA sequence: TGTGCCAGCCGGTTAGGGGACGAGCAGTACTTC. Its translation is CASRLGDEQYF.